The 10 T cell receptor beta chains presented below share a single source sample, sequenced in a study of T cell responses to AZD1222 COVID-19 vaccine. TCRdb's copy holds only in-frame clones and misses some; the assay was immunoSEQ multiplex PCR. This table holds more than 90,000 clones, about 89% found once. The sequencing here drew on peripheral blood, taken 28 days after the second AZD1222 dose. Receptor source: an adult who received the AZD1222 COVID-19 vaccine.

This chain links TRBV4-1 with TRBJ2-7; the match to TRBD1 covers 8 bases. CDR1 is MGHRA, CDR2 YSYEKL, per germline. Unmatched junction bases numbered 9, after V lost 4 bases and J lost 4 bases. CDR3 size: 15 residues. The CDR3 DNA reads TGCGCCAGCAGCCTCCCCCCAGGGGGCTTGTACGAGCAGTACTTC. Protein sequence: CASSLPPGGLYEQYF.

The genes are TRBV24-1 and TRBJ2-7; 7 nucleotides line up with TRBD1. The trim removed 3 bases at V and 4 bases at J, leaving 5 bases unmatched. The CDR3 length is 14 residues. The germline gives CDR1 KGHDR, CDR2 SFDVKD. This CDR3 reads CATSDTGTEYEQYF. In nucleotides, the CDR3 is TGTGCCACCAGTGATACCGGGACAGAGTACGAGCAGTACTTC.

This chain joins TRBV19 and TRBJ2-3, with 10 bases identical to TRBD1. Germline lookup yields CDR1 LNHDA and CDR2 SQIVND (reference sequence). The CDR3 extends over 15 amino acids. Germline trimming cut 3 bases from V and 3 bases from J; bases unmatched to any gene: 3. Written as DNA, the CDR3 is TGTGCCAGTAGTATCGGGACAGGGGAAACAGATACGCAGTATTTT. This sequence encodes CASSIGTGETDTQYF. The full variable domain, with the rest looked up from reference TRBV19 and TRBJ2-3, is DGGITQSPKYLFRKEGQNVTLSCEQNLNHDAMYWYRQDPGQGLRLIYYSQIVNDFQKGDIAEGYSVSREKKESFPLTVTSAQKNPTAFYLCASSIGTGETDTQYFGPGTRLTVL.

This rearrangement joins TRBV19 to TRBJ2-7; no reliable D call. Trimming took off 0 bases at V and 0 bases at J, with 3 bases between the two ends. Germline assignment: CDR1 LNHDA and CDR2 SQIVND (reference sequence). The CDR3 runs 13 residues. The CDR3 coding sequence is TGTGCCAGTAGTATAGACGACTCCTACGAGCAGTACTTC. It codes for CASSIDDSYEQYF.

V usage is TRBV5-5 and J usage is TRBJ1-1; D gene ambiguous. The germline V gene encodes CDR1 SGHKS and CDR2 YYEKEE (reference sequence). Trimming cost V 4 bases and J 3 bases, with 10 bases left between them. CDR3 length: 13 residues. CDR3 loop: CASSNKVDTEAFF. The CDR3 DNA follows: TGTGCCAGCAGCAATAAGGTGGACACTGAAGCTTTCTTT.

V usage is TRBV9 and J usage is TRBJ2-5; 7 bases are a match to TRBD2. Trimming cost V 0 bases and J 4 bases; bases outside gene matches: 6. The germline gives CDR1 SGDLS, CDR2 YYNGEE. The CDR3 has 15 amino acids. The CDR3 reads CASSVGDYLRETQYF. The CDR3 DNA follows: TGTGCCAGCAGCGTAGGGGACTACCTCAGAGAGACCCAGTACTTC.

The chain has TRBV24-1 and TRBJ1-1; 9 bases are shared with TRBD1. Per the germline V gene, CDR1 is KGHDR and CDR2 is SFDVKD. The V and J ends lost 4 bases and 4 bases, in that order; junction bases with no gene match: 6. This CDR3 contains 15 residues. In DNA, the CDR3 is TGTGCCACCAGTGACCCGGGACAGGGTACCACTGAAGCTTTCTTT. Translating gives CATSDPGQGTTEAFF.

The chain carries TRBV2 and TRBJ2-7; 7 bases align to TRBD1. V shed 6 bases and J 1 base; nucleotides not matched to a gene: 9. This CDR3 region has 15 residues. In germline, CDR1 is SNHLY, CDR2 FYNNEI. CDR3 region: CASSPTGDLSYEQYF. In DNA, the CDR3 is TGTGCCAGCAGCCCCACAGGGGATTTATCCTACGAGCAGTACTTC.

The chain uses TRBV19 and TRBJ1-5, with a weak D call TRBD1 (5 bases). V was shortened by 3 bases and J by 2 bases, with 11 bases between the two germline ends. The CDR3 contains 15 residues. CDR1 and CDR2 from the germline V gene are LNHDA and SQIVND (reference sequence). This chain's CDR3 is CASSIRDAGNQPQHF. The DNA for the CDR3 is TGTGCCAGTAGTATTCGGGACGCGGGCAATCAGCCCCAGCATTTT.

This rearrangement joins TRBV4-2 to TRBJ2-1; TRBD2 aligns across 7 bases. The CDR3 contains 13 residues. J gave up 8 bases and V 0 bases, and 1 base lay outside the gene matches. Germline V gene sequence: CDR1 LGHNA, CDR2 YNFKEQ. Written as DNA, the CDR3 is TGTGCCAGCAGCCAAGATCGGGGGGATGAGCAGTTCTTC. It codes for CASSQDRGDEQFF.